Each of the 17 T cell receptor beta chains below was sequenced from the same sample in a study of T-cell memory formation after mild COVID-19. TCRdb reprocessed the 5' RACE reads with MiXCR, giving one entry per CDR3 protein. Of about 110,000 distinct CDR3 sequences in the sample, 15% to 20% were seen once. Sequencing used PBMCs or a T cell subset sorted from them (not recorded which). These receptors all stem from a man aged 18-30 years who had mild COVID-19 (a few samples of this study predate the infection). Cell type and time point are not known.

This clonotype was counted between two and nine times. The rearrangement links TRBV6-2 or TRBV6-3 to TRBJ2-1; 7 nucleotides match TRBD1. Germline assignment: CDR1 MNHEY and CDR2 SVGEGT. There are 14 residues in the CDR3. V shed 5 bases, J shed 3 bases, and the junction held 4 bases outside the gene matches. This CDR3 is CASSTRTGYNEQFF. CDR3 coding DNA: TGTGCCAGCAGTACCCGGACAGGCTACAATGAGCAGTTCTTC.

The J gene is TRBJ1-5, the V gene TRBV6-6; no reliable D call. V was pared by 5 bases and J by 0 bases, with 14 bases between. Germline V gene sequence: CDR1 MNHNY, CDR2 SVGAGI (reference sequence). This CDR3 has 16 amino acids. In nucleotides, the CDR3 is TGTGCCAGCAGTCTTAAACAGAGCTATAGCAATCAGCCCCAGCATTTT. It yields the protein CASSLKQSYSNQPQHF.

Only one count was recorded for this clonotype. The gene calls are TRBV6-2 or TRBV6-3 and TRBJ2-5, with D maybe TRBD1 (6 bases). V dropped 5 bases and J dropped 5 bases, with 18 bases sitting between them. Germline CDR1 MNHEY, CDR2 SVGEGT. The CDR3 covers 15 residues. DNA for the CDR3: TGTGCCAGCAGTGCCCTTTGGGGGCTGGGGGAGACCCAGTACTTC. Translated: CASSALWGLGETQYF.

There are a few counts of this clonotype. The rearrangement uses TRBV20-1 and TRBJ2-4; D is unresolved. Looked up from germline, CDR1 is DFQATT and CDR2 is SNEGSKA (reference sequence). This CDR3 contains 13 residues. The CDR3, as DNA: TGCAGCGGAAGCCTCCCCGTTGAAAACATTCAGTACTTC. It encodes CSGSLPVENIQYF.

This clonotype was recorded a few times. This chain uses TRBV12-3 or TRBV12-4 with TRBJ1-5, with unresolved D. This CDR3 has 13 residues. V lost 3 bases and J 7 bases, leaving 10 bases between the germline ends. For the CDR3, the DNA is TGTGCCAGCAGTTTCGGAGGGTACCAGCCCCAGCATTTT. Its translation is CASSFGGYQPQHF.

The chain couples TRBV7-8 to TRBJ1-5; a weak D match, TRBD1 (5 bases). From germline, CDR1 is SGHVS and CDR2 FQNEAQ. The CDR3 consists of 16 residues. V was cut by 5 bases and J by 6 bases, with 20 bases left in between. The CDR3 protein is CASSPGGGTIGQPQHF. For the CDR3, the DNA is TGTGCCAGCAGCCCTGGCGGGGGAACTATCGGTCAGCCCCAGCATTTT.

This clonotype was seen a handful of times. CDR3 region: CASSEQGGSYNEQFF. CDR3 nucleotide sequence: TGTGCCAGCAGTGAACAGGGGGGATCCTACAATGAGCAGTTCTTC. The chain uses TRBV2 and TRBJ2-1, with D possibly TRBD1 on 7 matching bases. Germline V lookup: CDR1 SNHLY, CDR2 FYNNEI. V was cut by 2 bases and J by 1 base, with 9 bases left in between. The CDR3 extends over 15 amino acids.

There are many counts of this clonotype. J is TRBJ2-1 and V is TRBV7-8; D not certain. This CDR3 region has 14 residues. V lost 0 bases and J lost 0, with 3 bases in between. CDR1 SGHVS and CDR2 FQNEAQ come from the germline V gene. CDR3 sequence reads: CASSLAGSYNEQFF. Written as DNA, the CDR3 is TGTGCCAGCAGCTTAGCAGGCTCCTACAATGAGCAGTTCTTC.

This clonotype has more than one count but fewer than ten. The CDR3: CASSPDRVEDTQYF. The CDR3 DNA reads as TGTGCCAGCAGCCCGGACAGGGTTGAAGATACGCAGTATTTT. The chain couples TRBV7-2 to TRBJ2-3; 8 nucleotides align to TRBD1. The germline gives CDR1 SGHTA, CDR2 FQGNSA. V lost 5 bases and J lost 5; bases outside the gene matches: 6. This CDR3 is built from 14 residues.

The table lists this clonotype with a few counts. This chain connects TRBV7-2 to TRBJ2-5; no definite D call. Trimming shortened V by 1 base and J by 5 bases, and 8 bases separated the two germline ends. Looked up from germline, CDR1 is SGHTA and CDR2 is FQGNSA. The CDR3 consists of 13 residues. The CDR3 loop is CASSLGVFETQYF. Here the CDR3 DNA reads TGTGCCAGCAGCTTAGGCGTTTTCGAGACCCAGTACTTC.

The rearrangement joins TRBV7-2 to TRBJ2-5; D unclear. Germline CDR1 reads SGHTA; CDR2 reads FQGNSA. The V and J ends lost 7 bases and 5 bases respectively, with 11 bases between them. The CDR3 length is 12 residues. The CDR3 region has the DNA TGTGCCAGCACCACAAACCGGGAGACCCAGTACTTC. This encodes CASTTNRETQYF.

The table lists this clonotype with many counts. The CDR3 sequence is CASSFARTGDYEQYF. CDR3 nucleotide sequence: TGCGCCAGCAGCTTCGCCCGGACAGGGGACTACGAGCAGTACTTC. The gene calls are TRBV5-1 and TRBJ2-7; 9 bases are a match to TRBD1. The CDR3 runs 15 residues. Germline CDR1 reads SGHRS; CDR2 reads YFSETQ. The ends lost 2 bases at V and 3 bases at J; junction bases unmatched: 6. Full variable domain (rest looked up from reference TRBV5-1 and TRBJ2-7): KAGVTQTPRYLIKTRGQQVTLSCSPISGHRSVSWYQQTPGQGLQFLFEYFSETQRNKGNFPGRFSGRQFSNSRSEMNVSTLELGDSALYLCASSFARTGDYEQYFGPGTRLTVT.

The chain combines TRBV24-1 with TRBJ1-2, with D tentatively TRBD1 (5 bases). Germline-derived CDR1 and CDR2 are KGHDR and SFDVKD. The CDR3 is made up of 13 amino acids. V lost 6 bases to trimming and J lost 4 bases, with 11 bases between them. The CDR3 loop reads CATSSGASYGYTF. As DNA, the CDR3 is TGTGCCACCAGTAGCGGGGCCTCCTATGGCTACACCTTC.

This clonotype was seen repeatedly, ten times or more. The rearrangement uses TRBV5-8 and TRBJ2-7; TRBD1 matches 7 bases. V dropped 0 bases and J dropped 6; count of bases not matched to a gene: 6. The CDR3 extends over 14 amino acids. Germline CDR1 SGHTS, CDR2 YDEGEE. In DNA form, the CDR3 reads TGTGCCAGCAGCTTGGGAGACAGGGTGACCGAGCAGTACGTC. Translation: CASSLGDRVTEQYV.

The chain joins TRBV6-2 or TRBV6-3 to TRBJ2-3; 12 bases agree with TRBD2. Trimming at V came to 5 bases and at J to 4 bases, leaving 7 bases not matched to a gene. The V gene's germline CDR1 is MNHEY and CDR2 SVGEGT. This CDR3 region has 16 residues. DNA of the CDR3: TGTGCCAGCAGTCGTCCCCTAGCGGGGGGGCCAGATACGCAGTATTTT. It translates to CASSRPLAGGPDTQYF.

This rearrangement joins TRBV4-2 to TRBJ2-2, with 12 bases that match TRBD2. The germline CDR1 and CDR2 sequences are LGHNA and YNFKEQ. The trim removed 4 bases at V and 4 bases at J, leaving 7 bases unmatched. The CDR3 has 17 residues. In DNA form, the CDR3 reads TGTGCCAGCAGCCCGACTAGCGGGGGCTCGACCACCGGGGAGCTGTTTTTT. Its translation: CASSPTSGGSTTGELFF.

The gene calls are TRBV12-3 or TRBV12-4 and TRBJ2-2; D not resolved. The CDR3 contains 12 residues. Trimming took off 5 bases at V and 5 bases at J, with 6 bases between the two ends. The CDR3 loop reads CASSTQTGELFF. The CDR3 DNA reads as TGTGCCAGCAGTACTCAGACCGGGGAGCTGTTTTTT.